This is a list of T cell receptor beta chains from one sample in a study of siplizumab effects on memory and regulatory T cells. Clones were sequenced by immunoSEQ multiplex PCR, and TCRdb holds only the in-frame ones, with some missing. The table shows roughly 80,000 clones, with about 91% occurring only once. What was sequenced was Tregs sorted from blood. The receptor source for this set is a human donor in good health. The CDR3 runs from the conserved cysteine through the conserved F or W. D genes are given only for firm matches. Rows give clone size only sometimes, using once, few, many, or a class for an expanded clone.

clone_size | d_call | j_call | v_call | cdr3_aa | cdr3_nt
few | TRBD1 | TRBJ2-1 | TRBV5-6 | CASSLGQFDEQFF | TGTGCCAGCAGCCTGGGACAGTTCGATGAGCAGTTCTTC
. | . | TRBJ1-1 | TRBV21-1 | CASSKRQNRPNTEAFF | TGTGCCAGCAGCAAAAGACAGAACCGACCGAACACTGAAGCTTTCTTT
few | TRBD1 | TRBJ1-6 | TRBV19 | CASSKTGSGSPLHF | TGTGCCAGTAGTAAGACAGGGTCGGGATCACCCCTCCACTTT
. | TRBD1 | TRBJ1-1 | TRBV19 | CASNLDRGGTEAFF | TGTGCCAGTAACCTCGACAGGGGGGGAACTGAAGCTTTCTTT
. | . | TRBJ1-5 | TRBV4-1 | CASSQGRDTGNQPQHF | TGCGCCAGCAGCCAAGGCCGGGACACCGGCAATCAGCCCCAGCATTTT
. | . | TRBJ2-3 | TRBV5-4 | CASSLGGGRFDTQYF | TGTGCCAGCAGCTTGGGGGGGGGCAGGTTCGATACGCAGTATTTT
. | TRBD1 | TRBJ1-2 | TRBV18 | CASSPGQGFGYTF | TGTGCCAGCTCACCGGGACAGGGTTTCGGCTACACCTTC
. | . | TRBJ2-1 | TRBV5-1 | CASIGLNNEQFF | TGCGCCAGCATAGGTCTGAACAATGAGCAGTTCTTC
once | . | TRBJ1-2 | TRBV18 | CASSPDRTSGYTF | TGTGCCAGCTCACCGGATCGTACGTCGGGCTACACCTTC
. | . | TRBJ1-2 | TRBV19 | CASFGLANYGYTF | TGTGCCAGTTTCGGGTTAGCTAACTATGGCTACACCTTC